Listed here are 2 T cell receptor beta chains from one sample, sequenced in a study of T-cell reconstitution after alpha-beta-depleted transplantation in children. During its preparation, the TCRbeta library received unique molecular identifiers. MiXCR was run by TCRdb on the PCR reads, yielding one entry per CDR3 protein. The sample shows about 230,000 distinct CDR3 sequences, about 11% of them seen only once. This specimen consisted of PBMCs, obtained before TCRalphabeta/CD19-depleted stem cell transplant. All receptors come from a child in the first two years of life with acute myeloid leukemia, due to receive a stem cell transplant.

As to this clonotype: Just one base apart from a much larger clone, this may be a read error. V is TRBV3-1 and J is TRBJ2-3, with D hard to call. The V gene lost 8 bases and the J gene lost 6 bases, with 21 bases spanning the gap. Germline-derived CDR1 and CDR2 are LGHDT and YNNKEL (reference sequence). The CDR3 consists of 15 residues. The CDR3 protein is CASCPWTAQADTQYF. CDR3 nucleotide sequence: TGTGCCAGCTGCCCGTGGACCGCTCAGGCGGATACGCAGTATTTT.

There are many counts of this clonotype. The chain joins TRBV7-2 to TRBJ2-3; TRBD1 agrees at 7 bases. The CDR3 loop spans 15 amino acids. The J segment lost 4 bases and the V segment lost 6 bases, leaving 10 bases of the junction unmatched. The germline V gene encodes CDR1 SGHTA and CDR2 FQGNSA. CDR3 residues: CASRATGMAADTQYF. The CDR3 bases are TGTGCCAGCAGGGCGACAGGGATGGCGGCAGATACGCAGTATTTT.